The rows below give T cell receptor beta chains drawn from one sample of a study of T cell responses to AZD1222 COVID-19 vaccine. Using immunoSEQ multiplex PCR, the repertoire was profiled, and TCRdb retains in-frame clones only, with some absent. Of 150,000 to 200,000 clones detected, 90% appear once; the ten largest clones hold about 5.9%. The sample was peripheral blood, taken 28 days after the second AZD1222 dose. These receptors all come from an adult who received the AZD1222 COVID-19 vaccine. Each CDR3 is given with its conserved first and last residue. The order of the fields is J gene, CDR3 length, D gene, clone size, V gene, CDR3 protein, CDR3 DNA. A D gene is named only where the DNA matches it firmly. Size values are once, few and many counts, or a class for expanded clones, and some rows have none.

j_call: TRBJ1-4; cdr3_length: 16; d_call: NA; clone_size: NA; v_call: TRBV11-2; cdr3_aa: CASSPLQGYGRGKLFF; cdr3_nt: TGTGCCAGCAGCCCCCTCCAGGGCTACGGGCGAGGAAAACTGTTTTTT
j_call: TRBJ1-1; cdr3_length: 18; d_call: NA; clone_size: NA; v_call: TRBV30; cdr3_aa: CAWSALFHRGALGTEAFF; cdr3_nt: TGTGCCTGGAGTGCGCTCTTTCACCGGGGGGCGTTGGGCACTGAAGCTTTCTTT
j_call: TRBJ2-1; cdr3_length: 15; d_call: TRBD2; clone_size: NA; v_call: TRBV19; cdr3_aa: CASRLGLARRDEQFF; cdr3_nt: TGTGCCAGTAGGCTGGGACTAGCCCGGAGGGATGAGCAGTTCTTC
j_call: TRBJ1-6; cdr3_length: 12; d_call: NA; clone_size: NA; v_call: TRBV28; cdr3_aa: CASSLNDSPLHF; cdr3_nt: TGTGCCAGCAGTCTGAATGATTCACCCCTCCACTTT
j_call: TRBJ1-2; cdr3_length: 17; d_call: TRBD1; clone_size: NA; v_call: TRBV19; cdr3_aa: CASAGPGQRPSNYGYTF; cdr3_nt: TGTGCCAGTGCCGGGCCGGGACAGCGCCCCTCTAACTATGGCTACACCTTC
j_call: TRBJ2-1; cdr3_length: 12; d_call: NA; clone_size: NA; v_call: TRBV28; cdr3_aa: CASSLYYNEQFF; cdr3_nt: TGTGCCAGCAGTTTGTATTACAATGAGCAGTTCTTC
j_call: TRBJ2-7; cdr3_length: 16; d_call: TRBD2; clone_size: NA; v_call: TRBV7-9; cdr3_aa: CASSLGGSGWYYEQYF; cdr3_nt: TGTGCCAGCAGCTTAGGGGGTAGCGGGTGGTACTACGAGCAGTACTTC
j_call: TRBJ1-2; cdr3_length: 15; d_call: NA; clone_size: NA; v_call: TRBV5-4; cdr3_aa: CASSQGTPGWYGYTF; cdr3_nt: TGTGCCAGCAGCCAGGGGACCCCGGGCTGGTATGGCTACACCTTC
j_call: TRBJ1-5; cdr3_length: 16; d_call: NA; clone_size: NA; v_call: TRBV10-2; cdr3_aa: CATGGNQGYSNQPQHF; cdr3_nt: TGCGCCACCGGCGGGAATCAGGGATATAGCAATCAGCCCCAGCATTTT
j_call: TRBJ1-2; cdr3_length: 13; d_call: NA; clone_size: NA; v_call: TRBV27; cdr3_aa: CASSARQNYGYTF; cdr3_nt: TGTGCCAGCAGTGCCCGACAGAACTATGGCTACACCTTC
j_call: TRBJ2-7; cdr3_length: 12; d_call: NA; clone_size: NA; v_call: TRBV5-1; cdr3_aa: CASSPGNEEQYF; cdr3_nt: TGCGCCAGCAGCCCGGGAAACGAGGAGCAGTACTTC
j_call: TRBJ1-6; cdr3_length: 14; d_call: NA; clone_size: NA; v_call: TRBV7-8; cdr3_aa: CASSYSQAVSPLHF; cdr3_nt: TGTGCCAGCAGCTACTCCCAGGCGGTTTCACCCCTCCACTTT
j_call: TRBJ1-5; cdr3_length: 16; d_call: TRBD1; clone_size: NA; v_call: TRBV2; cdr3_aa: CASSDLGQGAGQPQHF; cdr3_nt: TGTGCCAGCAGTGATCTGGGACAGGGGGCAGGTCAGCCCCAGCATTTT
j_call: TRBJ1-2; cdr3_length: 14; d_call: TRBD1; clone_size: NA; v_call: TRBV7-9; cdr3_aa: CASSPGTGIFGYTF; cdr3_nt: TGTGCCAGCAGTCCCGGGACAGGGATTTTTGGCTACACCTTC
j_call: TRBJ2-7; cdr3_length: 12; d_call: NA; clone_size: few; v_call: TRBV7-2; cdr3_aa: CASSSHFYEQYF; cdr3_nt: TGTGCCAGCAGCTCCCATTTCTACGAGCAGTACTTC
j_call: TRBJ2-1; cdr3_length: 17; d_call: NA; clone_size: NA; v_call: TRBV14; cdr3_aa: CASSQEDVQQLYNEQFF; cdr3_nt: TGTGCCAGCAGCCAAGAGGACGTCCAGCAGCTCTACAATGAGCAGTTCTTC
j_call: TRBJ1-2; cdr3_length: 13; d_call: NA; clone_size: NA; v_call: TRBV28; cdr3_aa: CASSPRTPLGYTF; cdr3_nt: TGTGCCAGCTCGCCCCGGACCCCCTTGGGCTACACCTTC
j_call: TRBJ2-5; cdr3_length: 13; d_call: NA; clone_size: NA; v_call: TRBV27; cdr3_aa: CASRSQGGETQYF; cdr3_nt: TGTGCCAGCAGGTCCCAAGGCGGGGAGACCCAGTACTTC
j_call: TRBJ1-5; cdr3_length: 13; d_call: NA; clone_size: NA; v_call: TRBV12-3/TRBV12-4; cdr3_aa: CASSFTPNQPQHF; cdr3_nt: TGTGCCAGCAGTTTTACACCCAATCAGCCCCAGCATTTT
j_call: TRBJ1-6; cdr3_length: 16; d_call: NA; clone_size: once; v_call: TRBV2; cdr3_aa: CASSSRQSSYNSPLHF; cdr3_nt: TGTGCCAGCAGTTCCCGACAAAGCTCCTATAATTCACCCCTCCACTTT
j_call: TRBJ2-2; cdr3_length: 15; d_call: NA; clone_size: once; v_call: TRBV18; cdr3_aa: CASSPEARVSGELFF; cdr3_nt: TGTGCCAGCTCACCGGAAGCCAGGGTCTCCGGGGAGCTGTTTTTT
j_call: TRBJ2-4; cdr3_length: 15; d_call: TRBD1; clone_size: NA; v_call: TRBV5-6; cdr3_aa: CASISRTGGGNIQYF; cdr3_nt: TGTGCCAGCATATCAAGGACAGGGGGTGGAAACATTCAGTACTTC
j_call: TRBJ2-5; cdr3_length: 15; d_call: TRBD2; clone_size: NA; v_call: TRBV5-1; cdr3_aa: CASIQGGGTIETQYF; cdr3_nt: TGCGCCAGCATCCAAGGCGGGGGGACGATAGAGACCCAGTACTTC
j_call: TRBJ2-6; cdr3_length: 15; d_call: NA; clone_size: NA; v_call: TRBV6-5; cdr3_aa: CASMTRGPGANVLTF; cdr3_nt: TGTGCCAGCATGACTAGGGGTCCCGGGGCCAACGTCCTGACTTTC
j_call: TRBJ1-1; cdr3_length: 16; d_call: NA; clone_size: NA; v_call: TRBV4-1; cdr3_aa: CASSQGGPLMNTEAFF; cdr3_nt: TGCGCCAGCAGCCAAGGGGGGCCTCTCATGAACACTGAAGCTTTCTTT
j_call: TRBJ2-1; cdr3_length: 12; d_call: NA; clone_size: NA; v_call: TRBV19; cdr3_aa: CASSTSGLEQFF; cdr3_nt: TGTGCCAGTAGTACTTCAGGGCTTGAGCAGTTCTTC
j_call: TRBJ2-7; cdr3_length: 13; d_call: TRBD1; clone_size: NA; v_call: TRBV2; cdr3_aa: CASSERQGDEQYF; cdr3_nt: TGTGCCAGCAGTGAGCGACAGGGAGACGAGCAGTACTTC
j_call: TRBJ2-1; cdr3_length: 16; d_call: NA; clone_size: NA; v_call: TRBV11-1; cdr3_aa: CASSSPGASLTNEQFF; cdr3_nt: TGTGCCAGCAGCTCCCCCGGGGCCTCCCTAACAAATGAGCAGTTCTTC
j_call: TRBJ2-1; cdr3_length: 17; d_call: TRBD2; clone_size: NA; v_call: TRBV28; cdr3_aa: CASSLTIGLAAYNEQFF; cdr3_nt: TGTGCCAGCAGTTTAACTATCGGACTAGCGGCCTACAATGAGCAGTTCTTC
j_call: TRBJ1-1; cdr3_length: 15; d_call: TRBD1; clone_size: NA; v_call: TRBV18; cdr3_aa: CASSADSGGLSPAFF; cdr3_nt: TGTGCCAGCTCAGCCGACTCAGGGGGCCTCTCTCCAGCTTTCTTT
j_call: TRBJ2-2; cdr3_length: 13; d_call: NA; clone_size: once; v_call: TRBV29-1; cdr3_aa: CSVESTGPGELFF; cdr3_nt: TGCAGCGTTGAGTCTACAGGGCCCGGGGAGCTGTTTTTT
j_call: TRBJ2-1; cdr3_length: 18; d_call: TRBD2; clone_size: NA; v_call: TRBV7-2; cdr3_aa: CASSKTSGGKRTYNEQFF; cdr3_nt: TGTGCCAGCAGCAAGACTAGCGGGGGCAAACGTACCTACAATGAGCAGTTCTTC
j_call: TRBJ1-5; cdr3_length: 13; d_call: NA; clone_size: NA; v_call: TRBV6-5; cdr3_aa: CASSLKESLPQHF; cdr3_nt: TGTGCCAGCAGTCTAAAAGAGTCACTCCCCCAGCATTTT
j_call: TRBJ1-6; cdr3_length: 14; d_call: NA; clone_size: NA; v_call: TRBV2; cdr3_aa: CASRGRSNNSPLHF; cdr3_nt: TGTGCCAGCCGGGGGCGGTCCAATAATTCACCCCTCCACTTT
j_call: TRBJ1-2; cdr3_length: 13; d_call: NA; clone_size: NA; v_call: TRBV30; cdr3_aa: CAWGEADRKGYTF; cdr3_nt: TGTGCCTGGGGGGAGGCTGACAGGAAGGGCTACACCTTC
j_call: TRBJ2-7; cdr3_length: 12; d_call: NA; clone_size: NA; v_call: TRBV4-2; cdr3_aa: CASSQGGYEQYF; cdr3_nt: TGTGCCAGCAGCCAGGGTGGCTACGAGCAGTACTTC
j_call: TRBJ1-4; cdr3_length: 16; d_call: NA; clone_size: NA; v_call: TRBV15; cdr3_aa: CATSRASVAAGEKLFF; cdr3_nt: TGTGCCACCAGCAGAGCCTCGGTGGCAGCGGGAGAAAAACTGTTTTTT
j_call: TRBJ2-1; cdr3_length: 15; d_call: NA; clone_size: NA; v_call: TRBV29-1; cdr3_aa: CSARPPGQERNEQFF; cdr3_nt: TGCAGCGCTAGGCCGCCGGGACAAGAGAGGAATGAGCAGTTCTTC
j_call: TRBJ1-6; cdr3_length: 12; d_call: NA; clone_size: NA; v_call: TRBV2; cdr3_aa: CASSEQVDTLHF; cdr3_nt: TGTGCCAGCAGTGAACAAGTAGATACCCTCCACTTT
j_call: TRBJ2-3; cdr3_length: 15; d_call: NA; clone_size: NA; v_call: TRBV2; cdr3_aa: CASSETGPTMGTQYF; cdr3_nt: TGTGCCAGCAGTGAGACGGGCCCGACCATGGGTACGCAGTATTTT
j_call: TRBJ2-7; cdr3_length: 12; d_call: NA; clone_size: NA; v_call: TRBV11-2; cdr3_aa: CASSFGLYEQYF; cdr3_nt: TGTGCCAGCAGCTTTGGACTATACGAGCAGTACTTC
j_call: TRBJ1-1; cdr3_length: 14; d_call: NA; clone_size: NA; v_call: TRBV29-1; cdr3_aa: CSAALGGVRTEAFF; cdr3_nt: TGCAGCGCCGCACTGGGGGGCGTTAGGACTGAAGCTTTCTTT
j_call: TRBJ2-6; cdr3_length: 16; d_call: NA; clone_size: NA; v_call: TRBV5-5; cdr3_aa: CASSSQKRSGANVLTF; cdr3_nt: TGTGCCAGCAGCTCGCAGAAGCGCTCTGGGGCCAACGTCCTGACTTTC
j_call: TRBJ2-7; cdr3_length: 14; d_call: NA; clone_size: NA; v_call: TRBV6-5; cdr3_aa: CASAARVSSYEQYF; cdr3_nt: TGTGCCAGCGCCGCCAGGGTAAGCTCCTACGAGCAGTACTTC
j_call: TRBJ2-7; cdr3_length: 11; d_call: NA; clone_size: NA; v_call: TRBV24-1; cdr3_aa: CATGDGYEQYF; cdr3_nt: TGTGCCACCGGGGACGGCTACGAGCAGTACTTC
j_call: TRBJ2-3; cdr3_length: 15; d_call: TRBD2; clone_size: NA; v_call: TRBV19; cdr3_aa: CASRRLAGLTDTQYF; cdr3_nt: TGTGCCAGCAGAAGACTAGCGGGCCTCACAGATACGCAGTATTTT
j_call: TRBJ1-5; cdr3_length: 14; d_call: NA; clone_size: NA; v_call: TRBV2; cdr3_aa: CASSVFGSNQPQHF; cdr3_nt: TGTGCCAGCAGTGTATTCGGCAGCAATCAGCCCCAGCATTTT
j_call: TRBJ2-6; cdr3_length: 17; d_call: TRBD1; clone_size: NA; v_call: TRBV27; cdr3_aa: CASRITRTGPGANVLTF; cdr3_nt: TGTGCCAGCAGGATAACCCGGACAGGGCCTGGGGCCAACGTCCTGACTTTC
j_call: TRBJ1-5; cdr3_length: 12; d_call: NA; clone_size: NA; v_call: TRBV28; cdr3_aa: CASTLGNQPQHF; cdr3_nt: TGTGCCAGCACTTTGGGTAATCAGCCCCAGCATTTT
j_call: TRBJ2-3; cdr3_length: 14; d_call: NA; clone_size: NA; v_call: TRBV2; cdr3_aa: CANRDGESTDTQYF; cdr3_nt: TGTGCCAACAGGGACGGAGAGAGCACAGATACGCAGTATTTT